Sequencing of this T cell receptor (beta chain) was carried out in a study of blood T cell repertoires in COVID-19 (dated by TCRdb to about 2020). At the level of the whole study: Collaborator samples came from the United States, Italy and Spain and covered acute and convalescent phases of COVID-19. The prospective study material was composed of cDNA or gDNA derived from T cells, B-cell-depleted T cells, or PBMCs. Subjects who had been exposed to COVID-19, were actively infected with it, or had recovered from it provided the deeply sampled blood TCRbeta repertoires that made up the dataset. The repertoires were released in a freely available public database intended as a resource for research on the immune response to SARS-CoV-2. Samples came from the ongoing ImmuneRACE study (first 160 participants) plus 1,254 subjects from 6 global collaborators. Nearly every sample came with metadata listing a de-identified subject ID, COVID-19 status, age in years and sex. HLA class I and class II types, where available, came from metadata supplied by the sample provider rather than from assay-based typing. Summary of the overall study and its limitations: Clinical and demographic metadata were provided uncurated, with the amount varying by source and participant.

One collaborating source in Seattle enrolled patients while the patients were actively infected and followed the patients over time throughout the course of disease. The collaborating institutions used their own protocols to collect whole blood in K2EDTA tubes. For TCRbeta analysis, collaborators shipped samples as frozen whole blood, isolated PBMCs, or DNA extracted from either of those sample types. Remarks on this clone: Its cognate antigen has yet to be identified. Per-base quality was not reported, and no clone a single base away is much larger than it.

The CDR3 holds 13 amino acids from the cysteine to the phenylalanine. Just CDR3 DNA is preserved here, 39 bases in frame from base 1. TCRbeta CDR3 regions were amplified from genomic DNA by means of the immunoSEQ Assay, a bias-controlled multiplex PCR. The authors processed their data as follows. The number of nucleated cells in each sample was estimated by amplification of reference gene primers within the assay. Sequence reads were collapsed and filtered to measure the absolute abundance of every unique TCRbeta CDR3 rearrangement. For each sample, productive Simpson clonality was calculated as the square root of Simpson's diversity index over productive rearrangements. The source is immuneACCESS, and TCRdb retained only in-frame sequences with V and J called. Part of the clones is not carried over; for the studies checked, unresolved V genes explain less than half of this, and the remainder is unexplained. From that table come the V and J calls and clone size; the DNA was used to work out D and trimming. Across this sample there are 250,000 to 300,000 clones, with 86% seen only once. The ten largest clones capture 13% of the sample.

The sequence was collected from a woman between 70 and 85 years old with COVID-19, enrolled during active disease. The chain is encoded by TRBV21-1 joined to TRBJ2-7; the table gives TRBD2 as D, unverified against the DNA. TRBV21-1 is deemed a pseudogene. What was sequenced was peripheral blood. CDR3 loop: CASNGRVGCEQYF. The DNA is TGTGCCAGCAATGGGAGGGTCGGGTGCGAGCAGTACTTC.